These 7 T cell receptor beta chains were sequenced from one sample in a study of Ad26.COV2.S vaccination and SARS-CoV-2 variants (dated by TCRdb to about 2021). Sample treatment or condition, as interpreted from the label and publication: some 20 received Ad26.COV2.S at low or high dose, single or two shots; several received placebo; per-sample allocation not given. Repertoires of vaccine and placebo recipients were sequenced from samples collected on day 63 after the first injection. Library creation used the immunoSEQ multiplex PCR assay. The immuneACCESS repertoire file appears here via TCRdb, limited to in-frame rearrangements. These files lack a portion of the clones; in checked studies, under half of the deficit traces to unresolved V genes, and the cause of the others is not known. The sample table records about half a million clones; 70% to 90% of these occur just once. The ten largest make up approximately 1.7% of the sample.

The source was peripheral blood, collected in a trial of Ad26.COV2.S vaccine versus placebo. These TCRs come from a person between 18 and 65 years old who received the Ad26.COV2.S COVID-19 vaccine or a placebo.

The V call is TRBV18, the J call TRBJ2-7; D not certain. Germline V gene data show CDR1 as KGHSH and CDR2 as LQKENI. V was clipped by 3 bases and J by 4 bases, with 10 bases between them. The CDR3 spans 13 residues. CDR3 protein: CASSPDTIYEQYF. CDR3 bases: TGTGCCAGCTCACCGGATACCATATACGAGCAGTACTTC.

The chain employs TRBV30 and TRBJ1-3, with D perhaps matching TRBD1 (6 bases). The CDR3 consists of 14 residues. Trimming left V 2 bases short and J 4 bases short, with 12 bases between. Germline V lookup: CDR1 GTSNPN, CDR2 SVGIG (reference sequence). CDR3 coding DNA: TGTGCCTGGAGTAGTGGGACATCGGGAAACACCATATATTTT. Translating gives CAWSSGTSGNTIYF.

The chain recombines TRBV19 with TRBJ1-5; the D gene is possibly TRBD1 (6 bases). The V gene lost 8 bases and the J gene lost 4 bases, with 27 bases spanning the gap. The CDR3 is made up of 18 amino acids. CDR1 and CDR2 (germline): LNHDA, SQIVND (reference sequence). DNA for the CDR3: TGTGCCAGTCTAAGACCTAAAATGACAGGCATTAAAAATCAGCCCCAGCATTTT. Translated, it gives CASLRPKMTGIKNQPQHF.

The chain uses TRBV7-2 and TRBJ1-1; perhaps TRBD1 as D (6 bases). CDR3 size: 14 residues. The germline gives CDR1 SGHTA, CDR2 FQGNSA. The V end was cut by 5 bases, the J end by 6 bases, with 16 bases between. The CDR3 spells CASSPGQINPEAFF. CDR3 nucleotides: TGTGCCAGCAGCCCTGGACAGATAAACCCTGAAGCTTTCTTT.

The gene calls are TRBV11-2 and TRBJ1-1, with unresolved D. V lost 2 bases and J 5 bases, leaving 15 bases between the germline ends. The germline CDR1 and CDR2 sequences are SGHAT and FQNNGV. This CDR3 has 15 amino acids. CDR3 sequence: CASSLRDSPGTEAFF. The CDR3 DNA is TGTGCCAGCAGCTTAAGGGATTCTCCGGGGACTGAAGCTTTCTTT.

This rearrangement joins TRBV6-6 to TRBJ2-1; D is unclear. The CDR3 is 15 residues long. The germline gives CDR1 MNHNY, CDR2 SVGAGI (reference sequence). Trimming pared 2 bases from V and 4 bases from J, leaving 12 bases between. In DNA form, the CDR3 reads TGTGCCAGCAGTTACGGGGTGGCAGGATACAATGAGCAGTTCTTC. Translated, it gives CASSYGVAGYNEQFF.

This chain connects TRBV7-8 to TRBJ2-6; no reliable D call. Germline-derived CDR1 and CDR2 are SGHVS and FQNEAQ. V lost 0 bases and J lost 1, with 4 bases in between. The CDR3 loop spans 15 amino acids. The CDR3: CASSLALSGANVLTF. CDR3 DNA: TGTGCCAGCAGCTTAGCGTTATCTGGGGCCAACGTCCTGACTTTC.